This entry features one TCR beta chain sequence. The record originates from a study of T cells in Graves' hyperthyroidism and ophthalmopathy. Looked up from germline, CDR1 is SGHDT and CDR2 is YYEEEE. Trimming removed 0 bases at V and 3 bases at J, with 6 bases between. This CDR3 region has 13 residues. Using RNA transcripts as the source, TCR beta CDR3 regions were amplified. First-round RT-PCR targeting the TCR CDR3 was performed with the HTBI primer set. TCRdb re-called the multiplex PCR reads through MiXCR, storing one row per CDR3 protein. This table has about 420,000 distinct CDR3 sequences, less than 20% appearing once.

The chain is built from TRBV5-6 and TRBJ1-1, with D unclear. Sequenced material: blood. The sequence was obtained from a woman aged 18-30 years with Graves' hyperthyroidism. CDR3: CASSLEAHTEAFF. The CDR3, as DNA: TGTGCCAGCAGCTTGGAGGCGCACACTGAAGCTTTCTTT.